Presented here are 10 T cell receptor beta chains from one specimen sequenced in a study of beta chain features in type 1 diabetes. Study results and caveats: TCRB CDR3s from Type 1 diabetes patients were moderately but significantly shorter in all four CD4+ subsets.

Their cognate antigens are unknown. Sequenced material consisted of expressed TCRB transcripts (all of the isolated RNA was reverse transcribed). Profiling relied on immunoSEQ multiplex PCR, and the TCRdb table lists in-frame clones only, not all of them. The profile covers hundreds of thousands of clones, with 13% appearing a single time and 0.022% taken by the ten largest. The sample consisted of naive CD4+ T cells from blood. The receptor source for this set is a man aged 18 to 29 with type 1 diabetes.

This clone was seen more than once but under ten times. Written as DNA, the CDR3 is TGTGCCAGCACAACCGGGACGAGGGAGCGGGCTTTCTTT. It is translated as CASTTGTRERAFF. This chain connects TRBV11-1 to TRBJ1-1; possible D gene TRBD1, 5 bases. CDR3 size: 13 residues. V was shortened by 7 bases and J by 11 bases, with 20 bases between the two germline ends. The germline V gene encodes CDR1 SGHAT and CDR2 FQDESV (reference sequence).

This clone was observed a few times. V is TRBV4-2 and J is TRBJ2-7; D is perhaps TRBD1 (5 bases). V was shortened by 1 base and J by 3 bases, with 16 bases between the two germline ends. The germline CDR1 and CDR2 sequences are LGHNA and YNFKEQ. The CDR3 has 16 residues. The CDR3 spells CASSQGLQDTLYEQYF. The CDR3 nucleotides read TGTGCCAGCAGCCAAGGGTTGCAGGACACCCTCTACGAGCAGTACTTC.

Details on this clone: The sample has other DNA sequences that encode this CDR3 too. The chain links TRBV30 to TRBJ2-3, with D unresolved. V shed 2 bases and J shed 2 bases, with 2 bases lying between them. The CDR3 consists of 11 residues. Germline-derived CDR1 and CDR2 are GTSNPN and SVGIG (reference sequence). The CDR3 DNA is TGTGCCTGGAGTCCCACAGATACGCAGTATTTT. Translating gives CAWSPTDTQYF.

This clone was counted between two and nine times. The genes are TRBV6-1 and TRBJ1-6, with 8 bases that match TRBD1. The CDR3 is 14 amino acids. The V segment lost 8 bases and the J segment 5 bases; nucleotides outside the gene matches: 5. In germline, CDR1 is MNHNS, CDR2 SASEGT. CDR3 sequence reads: CASGRTGNNSPLHF. CDR3 nucleotide sequence: TGTGCCAGCGGAAGGACAGGGAATAATTCACCCCTCCACTTT.

The sample holds a few counts of this clone. The chain employs TRBV5-4 and TRBJ2-7; D possibly corresponds to TRBD2 (5 bases). The germline CDR1 and CDR2 sequences are SGHNT and YYREEE (reference sequence). V gave up 4 bases and J gave up 4 bases, with 12 bases separating them. The CDR3 is 13 residues long. As DNA, the CDR3 is TGTGCCAGCAGCGACGGGATTCAGTACGAGCAGTACTTC. Translated: CASSDGIQYEQYF.

The rearrangement links TRBV5-6 to TRBJ1-1; D remains ambiguous. The CDR3 is 13 residues long. Germline lookup yields CDR1 SGHDT and CDR2 YYEEEE. V was cut by 0 bases and J by 1 base, with 4 bases left in between. CDR3 in DNA: TGTGCCAGCAGCTTGGGTCCGAACACTGAAGCTTTCTTT. It codes for CASSLGPNTEAFF.

This clone appeared a few times. This sequence joins TRBV5-4 and TRBJ1-2; D uncertain. The CDR3 spans 15 residues. With 5 bases removed from V and 5 bases from J, the gap between germline ends came to 19 bases. Germline V lookup: CDR1 SGHNT, CDR2 YYREEE (reference sequence). This CDR3 is CASRNSGGNVYGYTF. In DNA, the CDR3 is TGTGCCAGCAGGAATTCAGGAGGGAACGTGTATGGCTACACCTTC.

J is TRBJ2-1 and V is TRBV18; D may match TRBD1 or TRBD2 (6 bases each). Germline V CDR1 and CDR2: KGHSH, LQKENI. This CDR3 region has 16 residues. The V end lost 4 bases, the J end lost 5 bases, and 18 bases lay between the germline ends. CDR3 sequence: CASSRVVGGVNNEQFF. CDR3 DNA: TGTGCCAGCTCACGAGTCGTGGGGGGCGTAAACAATGAGCAGTTCTTC.

This clone was detected only a few times. The sample contains more than one DNA sequence encoding this CDR3. V usage is TRBV2 and J usage is TRBJ1-2, with D maybe TRBD1 (5 bases). Trimming took off 6 bases at V and 8 bases at J, with 13 bases between the two ends. The CDR3 has 12 amino acids. Germline loops: CDR1 SNHLY, CDR2 FYNNEI. CDR3 DNA: TGTGCCAGCAGAAGAACAGGTGACGGCTACACCTTC. It yields the protein CASRRTGDGYTF.

This clone appeared a few times. The CDR3 DNA reads as TGTGCCAGCAGTACACCGGCTAGTAGAGGCAATGAGCAGTTCTTC. It specifies CASSTPASRGNEQFF. The chain employs TRBV7-3 and TRBJ2-1; the D is unclear. CDR3 length: 15 amino acids. Germline lookup yields CDR1 SGHTA and CDR2 FQGTGA. Trimming cost V 6 bases and J 6 bases, with 18 bases left between them.